Shown below are 7 T cell receptor beta chains from a single sample sequenced in a study of vaccination effects on CD4 cells after COVID-19 (dated by TCRdb to between 2021 and 2022). Library generation was performed with the immunoSEQ multiplex PCR assay. The table was pulled from immuneACCESS by TCRdb, which kept in-frame rearrangements only. Such tables lose some clones; where checked, under half of the loss comes from unresolved V genes, and the rest has no known cause. Recorded for this sample are approximately 70,000 clones; under 80% of them occurred a single time. The ten largest clonotypes hold 0.8% to 1% of the sample. The ViraFEST assay stimulated PBMC with viral peptide pools and then used TCR sequencing to identify antigen-specific CD4+ T cell clonotypes by expansion. After 10 to 11 days of culture, CD4+ T cells were isolated with the EasySep CD4+ T cell isolation kit. Two doses of either the BNT162b2 or the mRNA-1273 mRNA SARS-CoV-2 vaccine were administered to participants.

These TCRs' antigens remain unknown. This specimen consisted of CD4+ T cells from PBMCs cultured with HCoV-OC43 spike peptides, obtained after COVID-19 vaccination. Per the publication, the cell subset or site label means: HCoV-OC43 spike overlapping peptide pool stimulation. The receptors were gathered from a human donor who received a COVID-19 vaccine.

V and J are TRBV7-3 and TRBJ2-6, with no clear D. Trimming cost V 0 bases and J 4 bases, with 7 bases left between them. The germline gives CDR1 SGHTA, CDR2 FQGTGA. The CDR3 is 15 amino acids. The CDR3 DNA reads as TGTGCCAGCAGCTTAACGAAAGGGGGGGCCAACGTCCTGACTTTC. Its protein is CASSLTKGGANVLTF.

This clone appeared once. Written as DNA, the CDR3 is TGCGCCAGCAGTGGGACAGCCGGAGGAAATACCCCCGAAAAACTGTTTTTT. Translated, it gives CASSGTAGGNTPEKLFF. The chain has TRBV10-2 and TRBJ1-4, with D possibly TRBD1 on 6 matching bases. CDR3 length equals 17 residues. CDR1 and CDR2 (germline): WSHSY, SAAADI. Trimming stripped 4 bases from V and 8 bases from J, with 23 bases between.

V is TRBV3-1 (or the pseudogene TRBV3-2) and J is TRBJ2-2; D not resolved. Germline lookup yields CDR1 LGHDT and CDR2 YNNKEL (reference sequence). The CDR3 contains 15 residues. Deletions cut 1 base from V and 0 bases from J, with 6 bases between. The CDR3 sequence: CASSQGEANTGELFF. The CDR3 DNA reads as TGTGCCAGCAGCCAAGGCGAAGCGAACACCGGGGAGCTGTTTTTT.

This sequence joins TRBV18 and TRBJ1-4, with 7 positions matching TRBD1. CDR3 length: 13 residues. J was trimmed by 8 bases and V by 4 bases; bases with no gene match: 4. The germline CDR1 and CDR2 sequences are KGHSH and LQKENI. The CDR3 here is CASSQGAKEKLFF. In DNA, the CDR3 is TGTGCCAGCTCACAGGGGGCGAAGGAAAAACTGTTTTTT.

The rearrangement uses TRBV6-1 and TRBJ1-3; D ambiguous. V lost 3 bases, J lost 5 bases, and 8 bases lay in between. The CDR3 contains 13 residues. The germline CDR1 and CDR2 sequences are MNHNS and SASEGT. Written as DNA, the CDR3 is TGTGCCAGCAGTGAGGGGTGGAGAAACACCATATATTTT. It codes for CASSEGWRNTIYF.

The rearrangement links TRBV12-3 or TRBV12-4 to TRBJ1-5; TRBD1 matches at 8 bases. V dropped 6 bases and J dropped 3; count of bases not matched to a gene: 1. This CDR3 is built from 13 residues. CDR3 coding DNA: TGTGCCAGCAGCAGGGGGCTCAATCAGCCCCAGCATTTT. This translates into CASSRGLNQPQHF.

This chain uses TRBV30 with TRBJ1-5; D is unresolved. Germline loops: CDR1 GTSNPN, CDR2 SVGIG (reference sequence). Trimming took 0 bases from V and 3 from J, leaving 9 bases between them. This CDR3 has 14 amino acids. The CDR3 region has the DNA TGTGCCTGGAGTGTTAAGGGTAACAATCAGCCCCAGCATTTT. It is translated as CAWSVKGNNQPQHF.